The T cell receptor (beta chain) described here comes from a study of T cells in Graves' hyperthyroidism and ophthalmopathy. Newly diagnosed patients aged 18 to 65 had hyperthyroidism of under 2 months' duration. Uncontrolled infection, other autoimmune disease, pregnancy and lactation each barred patients from inclusion. The CDR3 sequence is 13 residues long. Per the germline V gene, CDR1 is SGHAT and CDR2 is FQNNGV. Deletions cut 8 bases from V and 10 bases from J, with 21 bases between. The source material, RNA transcripts, was used to amplify TCR beta CDR3 regions. A set of HTBI primers served as the primers for a first-round RT-PCR of the TCR CDR3. TCRdb fed the multiplex PCR reads into MiXCR, producing one record per CDR3 protein. The top ten clones hold 8.9% of a sample with 800,000 or so distinct CDR3 sequences, 35% to 45% of them seen once.

Sequenced: blood. This chain joins TRBV11-2 and TRBJ2-7; perhaps TRBD2 as D (6 bases). The sequence derives from a man aged 18-30 years with Graves' hyperthyroidism. The CDR3 bases are TGTGCCAGCGCCACCGACGGGAGACGATATCAGTACTTC. Protein product: CASATDGRRYQYF. Complete variable domain (other parts from reference TRBV11-2 and TRBJ2-7): EAGVAQSPRYKIIEKRQSVAFWCNPISGHATLYWYQQILGQGPKLLIQFQNNGVVDDSQLPKDRFSAERLKGVDSTLKIQPAKLEDSAVYLCASATDGRRYQYFGPGTRLTVT.